This TCR beta chain was sequenced during a study of blood T cell repertoires in COVID-19. Germline CDR1 is SGHRS and CDR2 is YFSETQ. This CDR3 is 15 amino acids long. The ends were cut back, 1 base at V and 5 bases at J, with 16 bases in the middle. Data came from immunoSEQ multiplex PCR; TCRdb stores just in-frame clones and leaves some out. The sample holds about 70,000 clones, roughly 80% seen once. This receptor was obtained from a man aged 30 to 39 with COVID-19, enrolled during active disease. Sequences were obtained from peripheral blood. V is TRBV5-1 and J is TRBJ2-7; tentatively, D is TRBD2 (5 bases). The CDR3 loop is CASSLSGQSANEQYF. The CDR3 DNA reads as TGCGCCAGCAGCTTGAGCGGCCAGAGCGCAAACGAGCAGTACTTC.